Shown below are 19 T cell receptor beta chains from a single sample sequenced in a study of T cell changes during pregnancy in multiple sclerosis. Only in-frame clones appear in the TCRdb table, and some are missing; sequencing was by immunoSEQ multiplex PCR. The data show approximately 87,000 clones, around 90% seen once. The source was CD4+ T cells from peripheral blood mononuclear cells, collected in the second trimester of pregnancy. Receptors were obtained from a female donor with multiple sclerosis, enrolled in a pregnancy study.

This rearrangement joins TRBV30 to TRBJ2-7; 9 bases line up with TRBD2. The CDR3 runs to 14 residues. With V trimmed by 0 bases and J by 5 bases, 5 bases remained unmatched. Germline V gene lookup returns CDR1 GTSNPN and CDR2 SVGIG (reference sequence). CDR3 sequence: CAWSVAAGGDEQYF. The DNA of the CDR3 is TGTGCCTGGAGTGTAGCAGCGGGAGGAGACGAGCAGTACTTC.

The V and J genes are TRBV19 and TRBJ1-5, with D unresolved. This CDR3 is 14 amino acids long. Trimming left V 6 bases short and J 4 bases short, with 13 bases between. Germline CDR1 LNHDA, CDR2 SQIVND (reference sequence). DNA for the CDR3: TGTGCCAGTAGGCTGACGGGTGCAAATCAGCCCCAGCATTTT. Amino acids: CASRLTGANQPQHF.

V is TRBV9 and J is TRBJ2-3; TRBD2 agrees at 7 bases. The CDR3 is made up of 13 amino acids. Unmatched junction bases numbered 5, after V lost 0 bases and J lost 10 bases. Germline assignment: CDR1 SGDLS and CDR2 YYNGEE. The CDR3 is CASSVAGGGAQYF. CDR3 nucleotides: TGTGCCAGCAGCGTAGCTGGCGGGGGTGCGCAGTATTTT.

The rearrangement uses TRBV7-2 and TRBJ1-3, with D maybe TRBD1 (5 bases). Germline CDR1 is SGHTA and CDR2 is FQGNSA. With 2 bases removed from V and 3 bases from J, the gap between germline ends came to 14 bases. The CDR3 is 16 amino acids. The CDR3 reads CASSLFRQGNGNTIYF. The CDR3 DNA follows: TGTGCCAGCAGCTTATTTCGGCAGGGAAATGGAAACACCATATATTTT.

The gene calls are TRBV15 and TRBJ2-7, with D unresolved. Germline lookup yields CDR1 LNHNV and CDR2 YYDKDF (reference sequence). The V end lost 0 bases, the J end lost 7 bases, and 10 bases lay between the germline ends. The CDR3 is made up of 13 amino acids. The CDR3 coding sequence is TGTGCCACCAGCAGAGACCAGCGTGGGGAGCAGTACTTC. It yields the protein CATSRDQRGEQYF. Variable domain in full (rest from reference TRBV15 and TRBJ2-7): DAMVIQNPRYQVTQFGKPVTLSCSQTLNHNVMYWYQQKSSQAPKLLFHYYDKDFNNEADTPDNFQSRRPNTSFCFLDIRSPGLGDTAMYLCATSRDQRGEQYFGPGTRLTVT.

The DNA of the CDR3 is TGCAGCGTCGGAGGGCCGGGTAACCAAGAGACCCAGTACTTC. It specifies CSVGGPGNQETQYF. The chain is built from TRBV29-1 and TRBJ2-5, with TRBD2 as a possible D gene (6 bases). Germline V gene data show CDR1 as SQVTM and CDR2 as ANQGSEA. Trimming pared 6 bases from V and 0 bases from J, leaving 14 bases between. The CDR3 spans 14 residues.

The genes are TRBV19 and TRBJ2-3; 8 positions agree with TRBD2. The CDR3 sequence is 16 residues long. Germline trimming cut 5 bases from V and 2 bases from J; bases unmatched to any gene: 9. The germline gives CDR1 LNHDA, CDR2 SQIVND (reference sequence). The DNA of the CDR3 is TGTGCCAGTAGTCTCGGACTAGCCTCCGTCACAGATACGCAGTATTTT. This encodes CASSLGLASVTDTQYF.

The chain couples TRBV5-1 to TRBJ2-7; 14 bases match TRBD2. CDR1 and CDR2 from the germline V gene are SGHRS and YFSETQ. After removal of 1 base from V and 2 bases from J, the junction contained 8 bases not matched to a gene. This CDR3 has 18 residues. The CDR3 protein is CASSLSGTSGSGAYEQYF. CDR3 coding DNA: TGCGCCAGCAGCTTGTCTGGGACTAGCGGGAGCGGGGCCTACGAGCAGTACTTC.

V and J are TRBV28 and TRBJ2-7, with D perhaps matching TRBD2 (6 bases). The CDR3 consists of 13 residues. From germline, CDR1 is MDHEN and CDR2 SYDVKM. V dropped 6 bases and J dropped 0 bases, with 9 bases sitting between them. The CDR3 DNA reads TGTGCCAGCAGGGGGGGAAGCTCCTACGAGCAGTACTTC. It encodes CASRGGSSYEQYF.

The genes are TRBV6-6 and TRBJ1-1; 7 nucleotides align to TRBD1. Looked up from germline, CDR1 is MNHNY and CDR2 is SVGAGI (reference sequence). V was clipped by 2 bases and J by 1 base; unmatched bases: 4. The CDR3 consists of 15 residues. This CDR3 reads CASSYLGDRNTEAFF. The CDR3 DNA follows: TGTGCCAGCAGTTACCTCGGGGACAGGAACACTGAAGCTTTCTTT.

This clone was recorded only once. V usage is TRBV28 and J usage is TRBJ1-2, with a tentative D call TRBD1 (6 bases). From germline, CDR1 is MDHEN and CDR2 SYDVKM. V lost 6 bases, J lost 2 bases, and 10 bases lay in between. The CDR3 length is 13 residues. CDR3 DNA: TGTGCCAGCAGCCTCAGGGGCAACTATGGCTACACCTTC. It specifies CASSLRGNYGYTF.

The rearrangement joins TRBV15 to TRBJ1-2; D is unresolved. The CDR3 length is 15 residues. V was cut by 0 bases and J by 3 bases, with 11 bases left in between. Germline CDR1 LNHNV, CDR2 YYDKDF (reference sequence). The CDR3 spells CATSRDHGRDYGYTF. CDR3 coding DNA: TGTGCCACCAGCAGAGATCATGGGCGAGACTATGGCTACACCTTC.

The CDR3, as DNA: TGTGCCAGCAGTTTACGACCAGGCACTGGAAACACCATATATTTT. Translation: CASSLRPGTGNTIYF. The gene calls are TRBV27 and TRBJ1-3; D gene ambiguous. The V end lost 2 bases, the J end lost 2 bases, and 10 bases lay between the germline ends. Germline V gene sequence: CDR1 MNHEY, CDR2 SMNVEV (reference sequence). The CDR3 loop spans 15 amino acids.

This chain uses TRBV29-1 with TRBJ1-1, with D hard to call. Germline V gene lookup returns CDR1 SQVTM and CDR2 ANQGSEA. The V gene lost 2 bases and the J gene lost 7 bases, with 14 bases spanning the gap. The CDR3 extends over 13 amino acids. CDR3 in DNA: TGCAGCGTTGAACCCAGGCCTTCTGGTGAAGCTTTCTTT. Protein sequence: CSVEPRPSGEAFF.

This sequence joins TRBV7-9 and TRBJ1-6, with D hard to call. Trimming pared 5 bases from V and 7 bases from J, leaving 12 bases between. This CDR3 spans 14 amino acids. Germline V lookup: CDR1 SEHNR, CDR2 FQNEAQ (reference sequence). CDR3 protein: CASSKGVSNSPLHF. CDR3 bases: TGTGCCAGCAGCAAAGGAGTCTCCAATTCACCCCTCCACTTT.

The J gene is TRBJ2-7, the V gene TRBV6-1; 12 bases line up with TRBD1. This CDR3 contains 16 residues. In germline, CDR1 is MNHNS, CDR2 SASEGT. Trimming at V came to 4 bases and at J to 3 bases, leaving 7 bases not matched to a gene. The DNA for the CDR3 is TGTGCCAGCAGTGCCAACCGGGACAGGGGGCTCTACGAGCAGTACTTC. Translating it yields CASSANRDRGLYEQYF.

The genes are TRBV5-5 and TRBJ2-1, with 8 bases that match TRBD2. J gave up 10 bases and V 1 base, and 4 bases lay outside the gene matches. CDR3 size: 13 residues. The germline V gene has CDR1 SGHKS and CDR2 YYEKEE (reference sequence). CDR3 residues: CASSLSLAGEQFF. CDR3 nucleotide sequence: TGTGCCAGCAGCTTGTCCTTAGCGGGGGAGCAGTTCTTC.

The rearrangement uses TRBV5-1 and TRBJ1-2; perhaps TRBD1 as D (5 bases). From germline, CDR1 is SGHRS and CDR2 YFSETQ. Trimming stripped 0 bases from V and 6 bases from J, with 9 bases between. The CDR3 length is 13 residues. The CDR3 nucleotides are TGCGCCAGCAGCTTGGAAGGGGTAGATGGCTACACCTTC. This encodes CASSLEGVDGYTF.

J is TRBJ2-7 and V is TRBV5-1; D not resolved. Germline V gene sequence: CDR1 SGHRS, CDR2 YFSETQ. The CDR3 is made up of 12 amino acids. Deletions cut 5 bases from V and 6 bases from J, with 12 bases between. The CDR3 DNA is TGCGCCAGCAGGTACATCTCGGGCGAGCAGTACTTC. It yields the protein CASRYISGEQYF.